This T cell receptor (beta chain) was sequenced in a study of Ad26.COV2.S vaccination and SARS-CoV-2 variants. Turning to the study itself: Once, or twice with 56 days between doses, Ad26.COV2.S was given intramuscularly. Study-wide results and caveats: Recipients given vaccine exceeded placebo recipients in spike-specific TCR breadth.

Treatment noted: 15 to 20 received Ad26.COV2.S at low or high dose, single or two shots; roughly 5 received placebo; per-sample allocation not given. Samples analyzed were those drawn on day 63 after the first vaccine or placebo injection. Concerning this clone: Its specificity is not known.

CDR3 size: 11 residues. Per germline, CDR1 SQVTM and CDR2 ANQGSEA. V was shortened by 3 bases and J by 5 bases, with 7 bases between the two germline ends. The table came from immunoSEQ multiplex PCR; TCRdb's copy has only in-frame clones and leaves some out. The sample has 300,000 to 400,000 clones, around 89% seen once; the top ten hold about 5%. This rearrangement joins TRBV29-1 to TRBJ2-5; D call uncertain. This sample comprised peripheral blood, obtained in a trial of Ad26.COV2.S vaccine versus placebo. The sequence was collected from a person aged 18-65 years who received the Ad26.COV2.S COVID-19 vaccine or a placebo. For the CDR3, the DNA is TGCAGCGTTGATCTCGGGGAGACCCAGTACTTC. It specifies CSVDLGETQYF.